These 11 T cell receptor beta chains were sequenced from one sample in a study of technical replicates of blood from a few donors. Repertoires were generated with immunoSEQ multiplex PCR, while TCRdb's copy carries only in-frame clones and drops some. The repertoire holds approximately 59,000 clones, with around 85% as singletons. Sequenced input: PBMCs. These receptors all stem from a human donor in good health. Some clones in this sample may be carry-over from other donors' samples.

This clone was found a few times. The V and J genes are TRBV5-1 and TRBJ2-1, with 7 bases fitting TRBD1. After removal of 4 bases from V and 5 bases from J, the junction contained 9 bases not matched to a gene. CDR1 and CDR2 (germline): SGHRS, YFSETQ. The CDR3 is made up of 15 amino acids. As DNA, the CDR3 is TGCGCCAGCAGCATCCAAATGGGACAGCACAATGAGCAGTTCTTC. Translating it yields CASSIQMGQHNEQFF.

The chain recombines TRBV6-4 with TRBJ2-2, with a possible D match to TRBD1 (8 bases). This CDR3 is built from 15 residues. V was pared by 5 bases and J by 6 bases, with 16 bases between. Germline values: CDR1 MRHNA, CDR2 SNTAGT. The DNA of the CDR3 is TGTGCCAGCAGTCCCGGACAGGGAGGGGCCGGGGAGCTGTTTTTT. Translating it yields CASSPGQGGAGELFF.

In this sample, this clone turned up once. The chain has TRBV6-1 and TRBJ2-1; 14 positions match TRBD2. The germline V gene encodes CDR1 MNHNS and CDR2 SASEGT. This CDR3 contains 15 residues. V shed 4 bases and J 7 bases; nucleotides not matched to a gene: 3. The CDR3 DNA is TGTGCCAGCAGTGGGGGACTAGCGGGAGCGAATGAGCAGTTCTTC. This translates into CASSGGLAGANEQFF.

V and J are TRBV5-6 and TRBJ2-6; D is unresolved. Germline V CDR1 and CDR2: SGHDT, YYEEEE. The CDR3 has 15 residues. The V end was cut by 2 bases, the J end by 0 bases, with 6 bases between. CDR3 in DNA: TGTGCCAGCAGCTTCGACACCTCTGGGGCCAACGTCCTGACTTTC. Translation: CASSFDTSGANVLTF. Filled out from reference TRBV5-6 and TRBJ2-6, the complete variable domain reads DAGVTQSPTHLIKTRGQQVTLRCSPKSGHDTVSWYQQALGQGPQFIFQYYEEEERQRGNFPDRFSGHQFPNYSSELNVNALLLGDSALYLCASSFDTSGANVLTFGAGSRLTVL.

The chain recombines TRBV6-5 with TRBJ2-1; tentatively, D is TRBD2 (7 bases). The CDR3 loop spans 15 amino acids. Germline-derived CDR1 and CDR2 are MNHEY and SVGAGI. The V end lost 3 bases, the J end lost 3 bases, and 12 bases lay between the germline ends. As DNA, the CDR3 is TGTGCCAGCAGTTATGGGGGGGCGAACTACAATGAGCAGTTCTTC. As protein: CASSYGGANYNEQFF.

The V gene is TRBV5-4, the J gene TRBJ2-6; TRBD1 aligns across 8 bases. V dropped 5 bases and J dropped 3; count of bases not matched to a gene: 4. Germline values: CDR1 SGHNT, CDR2 YYREEE (reference sequence). This CDR3 region has 15 residues. CDR3 residues: CASRLTGVGANVLTF. For the CDR3, the DNA is TGTGCCAGCAGGCTGACAGGGGTTGGGGCCAACGTCCTGACTTTC. The variable domain in full, with the rest retrieved from reference TRBV5-4 and TRBJ2-6, is ETGVTQSPTHLIKTRGQQVTLRCSSQSGHNTVSWYQQALGQGPQFIFQYYREEENGRGNFPPRFSGLQFPNYSSELNVNALELDDSALYLCASRLTGVGANVLTFGAGSRLTVL.

This sequence joins TRBV7-3 and TRBJ2-5, with D possibly being TRBD2 (5 bases). In germline, CDR1 is SGHTA, CDR2 FQGTGA. The V end was cut by 3 bases, the J end by 5 bases, with 19 bases between. CDR3 length equals 16 residues. The CDR3 spells CASSLGLSGSGETQYF. The CDR3 bases are TGTGCCAGCAGCTTGGGATTAAGCGGTTCGGGCGAGACCCAGTACTTC.

This clone was counted between two and nine times. V gene TRBV29-1 combines with J gene TRBJ1-1, with TRBD1 identical over 8 bases. Per the germline V gene, CDR1 is SQVTM and CDR2 is ANQGSEA. This CDR3 comprises 12 residues. V trimming: 8 bases; J trimming: 7 bases; junction bases outside the gene matches: 9. The CDR3 protein is CSSRRQGNEAFF. CDR3 sequence (DNA): TGCAGCTCCAGACGACAGGGGAATGAAGCTTTCTTT.

The chain has TRBV7-2 and TRBJ1-2; weak D call: TRBD1 (6 bases). The V end lost 2 bases, the J end lost 7 bases, and 20 bases lay between the germline ends. This CDR3 comprises 16 residues. Germline CDR1 SGHTA, CDR2 FQGNSA. CDR3 coding DNA: TGTGCCAGCAGCTTAATGGACAGAGGATTGGGGTTTGGCTACACCTTC. Amino acids: CASSLMDRGLGFGYTF. Combining the CDR3 with reference TRBV7-2 and TRBJ1-2 gives the whole variable domain GAGVSQSPSNKVTEKGKDVELRCDPISGHTALYWYRQSLGQGLEFLIYFQGNSAPDKSGLPSDRFSAERTGGSVSTLTIQRTQQEDSAVYLCASSLMDRGLGFGYTFGSGTRLTVV.

The V and J genes are TRBV6-5 and TRBJ2-7; 7 positions match TRBD1. Germline lookup yields CDR1 MNHEY and CDR2 SVGAGI. This CDR3 has 12 amino acids. Unmatched junction bases numbered 1, after V lost 6 bases and J lost 2 bases. The CDR3 nucleotides read TGTGCCAGCAGAGACAGGGCCTACGAGCAGTACTTC. Its protein product is CASRDRAYEQYF.

The chain couples TRBV7-8 to TRBJ1-6, with D possibly TRBD1 on 5 matching bases. Per the germline V gene, CDR1 is SGHVS and CDR2 is FQNEAQ. The CDR3 spans 14 residues. The germline V and J ends were trimmed by 2 bases and 7 bases, with 9 bases remaining between them. The CDR3 DNA reads as TGTGCCAGCAGCTTATCAGGGAAAAATTCACCCCTCCACTTT. Its translation: CASSLSGKNSPLHF.